This T cell receptor beta chain derives from a study of chemoradiotherapy in HPV16-positive cancers. Study background: Two HPV16-positive patients' cells yielded candidate HPV-specific clones and common motifs. Study results and limitations: The functional HPV-specific definition rests on just a couple of HPV16-positive patients. Better recurrence-free survival went with HPV-responsive T-cell expansion in HPV16-positive patients.

Germline V CDR1 and CDR2: MNHNY, SVGAGI (reference sequence). J lost 5 bases, V lost 4 bases, and 4 bases had no gene match. The CDR3 extends over 13 amino acids. Comments on this clone: Antigen: not known.

Over chemoradiotherapy, repertoires were sampled more than once. Clones were read by immunoSEQ multiplex PCR, and TCRdb kept only the in-frame ones, dropping some. The table records about 410 clones, roughly 82% of them present only once. The chain couples TRBV6-6 to TRBJ1-2; 7 nucleotides align to TRBD1. The sequencing used tumor tissue, collected from a patient who underwent chemoradiotherapy. The TCR originated in a human donor with HPV-associated anogenital cancer. Here the CDR3 reads CASSWGTVYGYTF. The CDR3 coding sequence is TGTGCCAGCAGTTGGGGGACAGTGTATGGCTACACCTTC.